These 25 T cell receptor beta chains originate from one sample sequenced in a study of cytotoxic CD8 clonotypes in ibrutinib-treated CLL. TCRdb's table, derived via immunoSEQ multiplex PCR, lists solely in-frame clones and lacks some. The sample includes hundreds of thousands of clones, 70% of them seen just once. The specimen was PBMCs, collected after 24 months of ibrutinib treatment. These receptors were obtained from a human donor with chronic lymphocytic leukemia.

This clone was seen more than once but under ten times. This chain uses TRBV5-6 with TRBJ2-7; D may be TRBD2 (5 bases). There are 15 residues in the CDR3. V was clipped by 3 bases and J by 1 base, with 14 bases between them. Per the germline V gene, CDR1 is SGHDT and CDR2 is YYEEEE. The CDR3 DNA follows: TGTGCCAGCAGCTCACGCCGTGAGGGTTCCTACGAGCAGTACTTC. Protein sequence: CASSSRREGSYEQYF.

This clone was found a few times. The chain has TRBV27 and TRBJ2-7, with unresolved D. With 0 bases removed from V and 3 bases from J, the gap between germline ends came to 6 bases. The CDR3 runs 13 residues. Germline CDR1 and CDR2: MNHEY and SMNVEV (reference sequence). CDR3 bases: TGTGCCAGCAGTTTATCACCCGGCTACGAGCAGTACTTC. Translating it yields CASSLSPGYEQYF.

The V gene is TRBV5-1, the J gene TRBJ1-2, with unresolved D. The germline CDR1 and CDR2 sequences are SGHRS and YFSETQ. The CDR3 runs to 17 residues. Between the trimmed V and J ends, which lost 0 bases and 4 bases, there was a span of 19 bases. The CDR3 DNA reads TGCGCCAGCAGCTTGGCCGGAGTATCAGGTGGAGCCTATGGCTACACCTTC. This translates into CASSLAGVSGGAYGYTF.

The chain recombines TRBV28 with TRBJ2-7, with a tentative D call TRBD2 (6 bases). Germline loops: CDR1 MDHEN, CDR2 SYDVKM. The CDR3 is 15 residues long. Trimming removed 1 base at V and 5 bases at J, with 15 bases between. The CDR3 loop is CASSLSFRELDEQYF. DNA for the CDR3: TGTGCCAGCAGTTTATCGTTCCGGGAGCTCGACGAGCAGTACTTC.

This clone was detected once. V usage is TRBV7-8 and J usage is TRBJ1-1; TRBD1 might be the D (6 bases). V was clipped by 5 bases and J by 2 bases, with 15 bases between them. The germline V gene has CDR1 SGHVS and CDR2 FQNEAQ. This CDR3 region has 15 residues. Here the CDR3 DNA reads TGTGCCAGCAGCCCCCGCGGACAGCAAAACACTGAAGCTTTCTTT. This sequence encodes CASSPRGQQNTEAFF.

The chain links TRBV28 to TRBJ2-7; possible D gene TRBD1, 5 bases. This CDR3 spans 13 amino acids. V lost 3 bases and J 5 bases, leaving 11 bases between the germline ends. CDR1 MDHEN and CDR2 SYDVKM come from the germline V gene. The CDR3 reads CASSFVGANEQYF. CDR3 bases: TGTGCCAGCAGTTTCGTAGGGGCCAACGAGCAGTACTTC.

The genes are TRBV23-1 and TRBJ2-5; D possibly corresponds to TRBD1 (6 bases). TRBV23-1 is an open reading frame whose function is uncertain. CDR3 length equals 15 residues. V was clipped by 4 bases and J by 5 bases, with 17 bases between them. The CDR3 region is CASSLPGHLGETQYF. The CDR3 DNA reads as TGCGCCAGCAGTCTCCCGGGACACTTGGGGGAGACCCAGTACTTC.

The V gene is TRBV4-2, the J gene TRBJ1-2; D remains ambiguous. The CDR3 runs to 15 residues. CDR1 and CDR2 (germline): LGHNA, YNFKEQ. V gave up 0 bases and J gave up 7 bases, with 15 bases separating them. CDR3: CASSQEESMPVGYTF. The CDR3 nucleotides read TGTGCCAGCAGCCAAGAGGAGTCCATGCCGGTTGGCTACACCTTC.

This rearrangement joins TRBV6-5 to TRBJ2-7, with TRBD1 as a possible D gene (6 bases). CDR3 length equals 15 residues. Trimming cost V 0 bases and J 9 bases, with 18 bases left between them. CDR1 and CDR2 (germline): MNHEY, SVGAGI. The CDR3 spells CASSYSSGTRIGQYF. CDR3 DNA: TGTGCCAGCAGTTACTCGAGTGGGACACGGATTGGGCAGTACTTC.

The chain uses TRBV6-5 and TRBJ1-5; D not certain. V lost 5 bases to trimming and J lost 2 bases, with 4 bases between them. CDR3 length equals 12 residues. The V gene's germline CDR1 is MNHEY and CDR2 SVGAGI. DNA for the CDR3: TGTGCCAGCAGTAATCGCAATCAGCCCCAGCATTTT. Translating it yields CASSNRNQPQHF.

The chain links TRBV19 to TRBJ1-5; 9 nucleotides agree with TRBD1. With 3 bases clipped from V and 6 bases from J, the junction kept 9 bases outside the gene matches. The V gene's germline CDR1 is LNHDA and CDR2 SQIVND (reference sequence). This CDR3 has 16 amino acids. In nucleotides, the CDR3 is TGTGCCAGTAGTATTCGGGACAGGGTTATAGGTCAGCCCCAGCATTTT. Its protein product is CASSIRDRVIGQPQHF.

The V and J genes are TRBV18 and TRBJ2-2; 9 positions agree with TRBD2. In germline, CDR1 is KGHSH, CDR2 LQKENI. Trimming at V came to 3 bases and at J to 6 bases, leaving 8 bases not matched to a gene. The CDR3 has 16 amino acids. This chain's CDR3 is CASSPRREGLAGELFF. The CDR3 DNA sequence: TGTGCCAGCTCACCGCGGCGGGAGGGCCTGGCCGGGGAGCTGTTTTTT.

The chain carries TRBV29-1 and TRBJ2-7; 7 nucleotides agree with TRBD2. Germline lookup yields CDR1 SQVTM and CDR2 ANQGSEA. The V gene end was trimmed by 7 bases and the J gene end by 1 base; junction bases not matched to a gene: 4. The CDR3 has 12 amino acids. DNA of the CDR3: TGCAGCGGTGGGGGGGGTTCCTACGAGCAGTACTTC. Translation: CSGGGGSYEQYF.

This chain connects TRBV19 to TRBJ1-5; D may be TRBD1 (6 bases). CDR3 length: 15 amino acids. V was trimmed by 3 bases and J by 0 bases, leaving 9 bases between them. In germline, CDR1 is LNHDA, CDR2 SQIVND (reference sequence). The DNA of the CDR3 is TGTGCCAGTAGTATGGGACAAATTAGCAATCAGCCCCAGCATTTT. Protein: CASSMGQISNQPQHF.

The chain combines TRBV11-3 with TRBJ2-2; D ambiguous. The CDR3 is made up of 11 amino acids. Germline V CDR1 and CDR2: SGHNT, YENEEA. V gave up 0 bases and J gave up 9 bases, with 2 bases separating them. CDR3 in amino acids: CASSLDRELFF. CDR3 coding DNA: TGTGCCAGCAGCTTAGATAGGGAGCTGTTTTTT.

The chain carries TRBV4-2 and TRBJ2-2; D call uncertain. Trimming pared 1 base from V and 6 bases from J, leaving 18 bases between. The CDR3 is made up of 17 amino acids. Germline CDR1 and CDR2: LGHNA and YNFKEQ. CDR3 DNA sequence: TGTGCCAGCAGCCAAGCGGCGGACGCGTACGGGTCCGGGGAGCTGTTTTTT. This sequence encodes CASSQAADAYGSGELFF.

V usage is TRBV18 and J usage is TRBJ1-1; 8 bases line up with TRBD1. The germline CDR1 and CDR2 sequences are KGHSH and LQKENI. V dropped 3 bases and J dropped 2; count of bases not matched to a gene: 11. This CDR3 has 17 amino acids. The CDR3 here is CASSPGQGAFFNTEAFF. CDR3 DNA: TGTGCCAGCTCACCGGGCCAGGGGGCTTTTTTTAACACTGAAGCTTTCTTT.

There are a few counts of this clone. The gene calls are TRBV18 and TRBJ2-3; D is unclear. Trimming shortened V by 0 bases and J by 3 bases, and 7 bases separated the two germline ends. The CDR3 has 14 amino acids. Germline V gene lookup returns CDR1 KGHSH and CDR2 LQKENI. CDR3 coding DNA: TGTGCCAGCTCACCACCTTCACAGACAGATACGCAGTATTTT. This codes for CASSPPSQTDTQYF.

V is TRBV11-2 and J is TRBJ2-3; D may match TRBD1 or TRBD2 (5 bases each). Germline CDR1 and CDR2: SGHAT and FQNNGV. V lost 4 bases to trimming and J lost 0 bases, with 11 bases between them. This CDR3 has 15 residues. Here the CDR3 reads CASSSTGPSTDTQYF. The CDR3 DNA sequence: TGTGCCAGCAGCTCGACGGGACCTAGCACAGATACGCAGTATTTT. The variable domain in full, completed from reference TRBV11-2 and TRBJ2-3, reads EAGVAQSPRYKIIEKRQSVAFWCNPISGHATLYWYQQILGQGPKLLIQFQNNGVVDDSQLPKDRFSAERLKGVDSTLKIQPAKLEDSAVYLCASSSTGPSTDTQYFGPGTRLTVL.

The chain combines TRBV7-9 with TRBJ2-7; D remains unclear. The CDR3 consists of 15 residues. Germline V gene data show CDR1 as SEHNR and CDR2 as FQNEAQ (reference sequence). The V gene lost 6 bases and the J gene lost 5 bases, with 20 bases spanning the gap. CDR3 nucleotide sequence: TGTGCCAGCAGTTCATTTGCCCAAGGGATCCACGAGCAGTACTTC. Its protein is CASSSFAQGIHEQYF.

The rearrangement joins TRBV7-3 to TRBJ2-5, with D possibly TRBD1 on 7 matching bases. Germline V gene data show CDR1 as SGHTA and CDR2 as FQGTGA. The CDR3 is 16 residues long. V was cut by 5 bases and J by 6 bases, with 22 bases left in between. The CDR3, as DNA: TGTGCCAGCAGCCTTCTAATAACGACAGGGAGGAAGACCCAGTACTTC. Translation: CASSLLITTGRKTQYF.

The rearrangement uses TRBV9 and TRBJ2-1; TRBD2 is a possible D gene (5 bases). This CDR3 spans 17 amino acids. Trimming cost V 0 bases and J 1 base, with 14 bases left between them. Germline CDR1 and CDR2: SGDLS and YYNGEE. The CDR3 bases are TGTGCCAGCAGCGTAGAAGCGGAGAGGGTTTCCTACAATGAGCAGTTCTTC. Encoded protein: CASSVEAERVSYNEQFF.

The chain couples TRBV4-1 to TRBJ2-1; the D gene is possibly TRBD2 (5 bases). Trimming removed 0 bases at V and 8 bases at J, with 8 bases between. Germline loops: CDR1 MGHRA, CDR2 YSYEKL. The CDR3 consists of 13 residues. CDR3 in DNA: TGCGCCAGCAGCCAAGAGCTAGCTGATGAGCAGTTCTTC. Residues: CASSQELADEQFF.

The chain recombines TRBV9 with TRBJ2-7; D not resolved. CDR3 size: 13 residues. Trimming shortened V by 4 bases and J by 5 bases, and 13 bases separated the two germline ends. Germline V gives CDR1 SGDLS, CDR2 YYNGEE. CDR3 sequence (DNA): TGTGCCAGCAGCCCTGGCGACGAAAACGAGCAGTACTTC. This encodes CASSPGDENEQYF.

The chain carries TRBV7-9 and TRBJ1-2, with D perhaps TRBD1 (6 bases). The CDR3 covers 15 residues. V lost 5 bases and J lost 4, with 17 bases in between. Looked up from germline, CDR1 is SEHNR and CDR2 is FQNEAQ (reference sequence). This CDR3 reads CASSTRGGGVYGYTF. The CDR3 DNA reads TGTGCCAGCAGCACCCGAGGGGGGGGTGTCTATGGCTACACCTTC.